The next 20 T cell receptor beta chains were all read from a single sample in a study of blood T cell repertoires in COVID-19. The repertoire was sequenced with immunoSEQ multiplex PCR; TCRdb's copy has only in-frame clones and lacks some. The sample lists about 220,000 clones; 75% to 85% were seen once. Specimen: peripheral blood. The receptor set was obtained from a human donor in a cohort sampled during active COVID-19.

This rearrangement joins TRBV23-1 to TRBJ1-1; D is unresolved. TRBV23-1 is labeled an ORF, and its function is uncertain. The V gene lost 2 bases and the J gene lost 1 base, with 5 bases spanning the gap. The CDR3 totals 13 residues. CDR3 region: CASSQNRNTEAFF. CDR3 DNA: TGCGCCAGCAGTCAAAACAGGAACACTGAAGCTTTCTTT.

This clone has only a few counts. Other DNA sequences within the sample encode an identical CDR3. The gene calls are TRBV11-2 and TRBJ1-2; 8 bases line up with TRBD1. V lost 5 bases to trimming and J lost 4 bases; unmatched junction nucleotides: 3. CDR3 size: 13 residues. Germline V lookup: CDR1 SGHAT, CDR2 FQNNGV. The CDR3 nucleotides are TGTGCCAGCAGCCTTGGACAGGGCTATGGCTACACCTTC. Translated, it gives CASSLGQGYGYTF. Full variable domain (rest looked up from reference TRBV11-2 and TRBJ1-2): EAGVAQSPRYKIIEKRQSVAFWCNPISGHATLYWYQQILGQGPKLLIQFQNNGVVDDSQLPKDRFSAERLKGVDSTLKIQPAKLEDSAVYLCASSLGQGYGYTFGSGTRLTVV.

V and J are TRBV19 and TRBJ2-5, with 8 bases fitting TRBD1. Per the germline V gene, CDR1 is LNHDA and CDR2 is SQIVND (reference sequence). The CDR3 extends over 13 amino acids. Germline trimming cut 10 bases from V and 5 bases from J; bases unmatched to any gene: 9. CDR3 nucleotides: TGTGCCACAAAAGGACAGGGTGCGGAGACCCAGTACTTC. Encoded protein: CATKGQGAETQYF.

This chain connects TRBV29-1 to TRBJ1-3; D ambiguous. V shed 0 bases and J shed 0 bases, with 3 bases lying between them. This CDR3 contains 13 residues. The V gene's germline CDR1 is SQVTM and CDR2 ANQGSEA. DNA of the CDR3: TGCAGCGTTGAAGACAACTCTGGAAACACCATATATTTT. Its translation: CSVEDNSGNTIYF. Drawing the rest from reference TRBV29-1 and TRBJ1-3, the complete variable domain is SAVISQKPSRDICQRGTSLTIQCQVDSQVTMMFWYRQQPGQSLTLIATANQGSEATYESGFVIDKFPISRPNLTFSTLTVSNMSPEDSSIYLCSVEDNSGNTIYFGEGSWLTVV.

The sample holds many counts of this clone. This same CDR3 is encoded by further DNA sequences in the sample. V is TRBV5-1 and J is TRBJ1-6; 11 positions match TRBD1. V lost 1 base to trimming and J lost 10 bases; unmatched junction nucleotides: 4. The germline V gene encodes CDR1 SGHRS and CDR2 YFSETQ. This CDR3 has 15 residues. The CDR3 region has the DNA TGCGCCAGCAGCTTGAAGGGACAGGGGGGGTCACCCCTCCACTTT. Amino acids: CASSLKGQGGSPLHF.

The chain carries TRBV3-1 (or the pseudogene TRBV3-2) and TRBJ2-1; TRBD2 matches 9 bases. V dropped 4 bases and J dropped 6; count of bases not matched to a gene: 1. The CDR3 runs to 13 residues. Germline V CDR1 and CDR2: LGHDT, YNNKEL (reference sequence). This CDR3 is CASSLAGVNEQFF. The CDR3, as DNA: TGTGCCAGCAGCCTAGCGGGAGTCAATGAGCAGTTCTTC.

This chain links TRBV11-2 with TRBJ1-1; D not certain. The CDR3 spans 14 residues. The germline CDR1 and CDR2 sequences are SGHAT and FQNNGV. Trimming cost V 3 bases and J 1 base, with 9 bases left between them. CDR3 residues: CASSLAGQNTEAFF. CDR3 DNA: TGTGCCAGCAGCTTGGCAGGTCAGAACACTGAAGCTTTCTTT. Drawing the rest from reference TRBV11-2 and TRBJ1-1, the complete variable domain is EAGVAQSPRYKIIEKRQSVAFWCNPISGHATLYWYQQILGQGPKLLIQFQNNGVVDDSQLPKDRFSAERLKGVDSTLKIQPAKLEDSAVYLCASSLAGQNTEAFFGQGTRLTVV.

The chain recombines TRBV7-9 with TRBJ1-6; a possible D gene is TRBD1 (6 bases). CDR1 and CDR2 from the germline V gene are SEHNR and FQNEAQ (reference sequence). The ends were cut back, 11 bases at V and 10 bases at J, with 21 bases in the middle. This CDR3 is 14 amino acids long. The CDR3 sequence: CAGVGGPLGSPLHF. CDR3 nucleotide sequence: TGTGCCGGAGTAGGGGGTCCCCTGGGGTCACCCCTCCACTTT.

The chain employs TRBV19 and TRBJ1-2; unclear D gene. The CDR3 covers 15 residues. CDR1 and CDR2 (germline): LNHDA, SQIVND (reference sequence). Trimming shortened V by 4 bases and J by 3 bases, and 15 bases separated the two germline ends. The CDR3 loop reads CASSKTGRKDYGYTF. The CDR3, as DNA: TGTGCCAGTAGTAAAACGGGGAGGAAGGACTATGGCTACACCTTC.

This chain joins TRBV19 and TRBJ2-1, with 7 nucleotides matching TRBD1. This CDR3 comprises 14 residues. Losses at the gene ends were 3 bases for V and 12 bases for J; bases not matched to a gene: 11. Per the germline V gene, CDR1 is LNHDA and CDR2 is SQIVND (reference sequence). The CDR3 DNA reads as TGTGCCAGTAGTATGACCCAGGGGGATTCTGGGCAGTTCTTC. It encodes CASSMTQGDSGQFF. Looking up the rest from reference TRBV19 and TRBJ2-1 gives the full variable domain: DGGITQSPKYLFRKEGQNVTLSCEQNLNHDAMYWYRQDPGQGLRLIYYSQIVNDFQKGDIAEGYSVSREKKESFPLTVTSAQKNPTAFYLCASSMTQGDSGQFFGPGTRLTVL.

J is TRBJ2-2 and V is TRBV5-6; D might be TRBD1 (6 bases). The V gene's germline CDR1 is SGHDT and CDR2 YYEEEE. The V end was cut by 2 bases, the J end by 7 bases, with 15 bases between. This CDR3 region has 15 residues. CDR3 region: CASSLQGRRVGELFF. For the CDR3, the DNA is TGTGCCAGCAGCTTACAGGGTAGGCGCGTCGGGGAGCTGTTTTTT.

V usage is TRBV29-1 and J usage is TRBJ2-3, with D perhaps matching TRBD1 (6 bases). Germline CDR1 reads SQVTM; CDR2 reads ANQGSEA. V shed 6 bases and J shed 5 bases, with 18 bases lying between them. The CDR3 loop spans 14 amino acids. In nucleotides, the CDR3 is TGCAGCGTGAAACAGGGCCACCTGGGAGATACGCAGTATTTT. Translation: CSVKQGHLGDTQYF.

Comments on this clone: One end of the junction does not line up with germline, which may come from a read error. The V and J genes are TRBV7-7 and TRBJ2-3, with D possibly being TRBD2 (5 bases). The CDR3 totals 15 residues. In germline, CDR1 is SSHAT, CDR2 FNYEAQ (reference sequence). CDR3 DNA: TGTGCTAGCAGCTTAGCTACGGGATCCACAGATACGCAGTATTTT. Amino acids: CASSLATGSTDTQYF.

Ten or more counts support this clone. The rearrangement joins TRBV9 to TRBJ2-2; weak D call: TRBD2 (6 bases). Per germline, CDR1 SGDLS and CDR2 YYNGEE. Trimming pared 4 bases from V and 0 bases from J, leaving 19 bases between. The CDR3 loop spans 18 amino acids. CDR3 in amino acids: CASSPRELGRANTGELFF. The CDR3 coding sequence is TGTGCCAGCAGCCCCCGGGAGTTGGGCAGGGCGAACACCGGGGAGCTGTTTTTT.

This clone was recorded at least ten times. The sample contains more than one DNA sequence encoding this CDR3. The rearrangement joins TRBV28 to TRBJ2-1; D ambiguous. The V end was cut by 6 bases, the J end by 4 bases, with 13 bases between. The CDR3 totals 14 residues. CDR1 and CDR2 from the germline V gene are MDHEN and SYDVKM. CDR3: CASSFPGSYNEQFF. CDR3 in DNA: TGTGCCAGCAGCTTTCCCGGGTCTTACAATGAGCAGTTCTTC. The complete variable domain, with remaining parts taken from reference TRBV28 and TRBJ2-1, reads DVKVTQSSRYLVKRTGEKVFLECVQDMDHENMFWYRQDPGLGLRLIYFSYDVKMKEKGDIPEGYSVSREKKERFSLILESASTNQTSMYLCASSFPGSYNEQFFGPGTRLTVL.

The chain recombines TRBV4-1 with TRBJ2-2; 11 nucleotides match TRBD2. This CDR3 has 16 amino acids. Germline CDR1 is MGHRA and CDR2 is YSYEKL. V gave up 4 bases and J gave up 5 bases; unmatched junction bases: 6. CDR3 sequence reads: CASSRGLAEGTGELFF. The CDR3 DNA is TGCGCCAGCAGCCGGGGACTAGCGGAAGGGACCGGGGAGCTGTTTTTT.

This chain connects TRBV7-2 to TRBJ1-1; 10 bases match TRBD1. The CDR3 covers 14 residues. The trim removed 5 bases at V and 6 bases at J, leaving 6 bases unmatched. Per the germline V gene, CDR1 is SGHTA and CDR2 is FQGNSA. CDR3 nucleotides: TGTGCCAGCAGCACGACAGGGGGCATCTCTGAAGCTTTCTTT. Translated: CASSTTGGISEAFF.

This clone was seen ten or more times. V and J are TRBV10-3 and TRBJ1-1, with 7 nucleotides matching TRBD1. The CDR3 totals 14 residues. V trimming: 5 bases; J trimming: 1 base; junction bases outside the gene matches: 4. Germline CDR1 ENHRY, CDR2 SYGVKD. DNA for the CDR3: TGTGCCATCAGTCTCCAGGGGGGGAACACTGAAGCTTTCTTT. Protein product: CAISLQGGNTEAFF.

The gene calls are TRBV7-3 and TRBJ2-7; TRBD1 matches at 7 bases. V was clipped by 5 bases and J by 1 base; unmatched bases: 11. The CDR3 has 16 residues. Germline assignment: CDR1 SGHTA and CDR2 FQGTGA. The CDR3 DNA reads as TGTGCCAGCAGCGCCAACCGACAGGGCCGATCCTACGAGCAGTACTTC. Translating it yields CASSANRQGRSYEQYF.

A remark on this clone: Other nucleotide sequences in the sample specify the same CDR3. The chain is built from TRBV4-2 and TRBJ2-7, with 10 bases matching TRBD2. The CDR3 is 15 residues long. Germline assignment: CDR1 LGHNA and CDR2 YNFKEQ. The V and J ends lost 1 base and 0 bases, in that order; junction bases with no gene match: 0. The CDR3 nucleotides are TGTGCCAGCAGCCAAGCTAGCGGGGGCTCCTACGAGCAGTACTTC. Amino acid sequence: CASSQASGGSYEQYF.